Below, 9 T cell receptor beta chains from the same sample are listed, as sequenced in a study of shared clonotypes between healthy human individuals. Libraries were prepared by immunoSEQ multiplex PCR; TCRdb keeps only in-frame clonotypes and omits some of them. The sample comprises almost 750,000 clones, around 77% of which are singletons, and under 2% rests with the top ten. Material for sequencing was memory CD4+ T cells sorted from blood. Subset: CD45RA-negative fraction. These receptors all stem from a woman aged 25 to 39 in good health.

The rearrangement uses TRBV10-3 and TRBJ2-1; a possible D gene is TRBD1 (6 bases). There are 14 residues in the CDR3. Trimming took 6 bases from V and 6 from J, leaving 15 bases between them. Germline V CDR1 and CDR2: ENHRY, SYGVKD. CDR3 coding DNA: TGTGCCATCAGGTTACAGGGAAACACCAATGAGCAGTTCTTC. It specifies CAIRLQGNTNEQFF.

This clone was counted at least ten times. The V and J genes are TRBV6-5 and TRBJ2-1; D gene ambiguous. The CDR3 runs 15 residues. Germline V CDR1 and CDR2: MNHEY, SVGAGI. Trimming left V 8 bases short and J 1 base short, with 15 bases between. The CDR3 coding sequence is TGTGCCAGCCACAAGGGAATAGAGTCCTACAATGAGCAGTTCTTC. Its translation is CASHKGIESYNEQFF.

Only one count was recorded for this clone. The V gene is TRBV21-1, the J gene TRBJ2-3; the table's D call of TRBD2 was not tested on the DNA. TRBV21-1 has pseudogene status. The CDR3 runs to 17 residues. The CDR3 DNA sequence: TGTGCCAGCAACTGCGGAGACACTAGCGGGGCCACAGATACGCAGTATTTT. It codes for CASNCGDTSGATDTQYF.

DNA of the CDR3: TGTGCCAGCAGCACGACTAGGCTCCTCACCGGGGAGCTGTTTTTT. Amino acids: CASSTTRLLTGELFF. V usage is TRBV7-2 and J usage is TRBJ2-2, with a tentative D call TRBD2 (6 bases). The CDR3 is made up of 15 amino acids. Germline V gene data show CDR1 as SGHTA and CDR2 as FQGNSA. Trimming cost V 5 bases and J 4 bases, with 14 bases left between them.

The genes are TRBV15 and TRBJ2-3; TRBD2 agrees at 13 bases. The trim removed 5 bases at V and 3 bases at J, leaving 8 bases unmatched. This CDR3 spans 17 amino acids. In germline, CDR1 is LNHNV, CDR2 YYDKDF (reference sequence). DNA for the CDR3: TGTGCCACCAGCGTAGGGACTAGCGGGGTGGGGACAGATACGCAGTATTTT. Its protein product is CATSVGTSGVGTDTQYF. Filled out from reference TRBV15 and TRBJ2-3, the complete variable domain reads DAMVIQNPRYQVTQFGKPVTLSCSQTLNHNVMYWYQQKSSQAPKLLFHYYDKDFNNEADTPDNFQSRRPNTSFCFLDIRSPGLGDTAMYLCATSVGTSGVGTDTQYFGPGTRLTVL.

The CDR3 nucleotides read TGCGCCAGCAGTGAGCCGGACCCTGGAACCCGGGTGTTTTTT. It translates to CASSEPDPGTRVFF. The chain combines TRBV10-1 with TRBJ2-2; D gene ambiguous. Germline CDR1 reads WNHNN; CDR2 reads SYGVQD (reference sequence). The V gene lost 2 bases and the J gene lost 15 bases, with 19 bases spanning the gap. The CDR3 runs to 14 residues.

The CDR3 here is CASTGGMGALAKNIQYF. Here the CDR3 DNA reads TGTGCCAGTACCGGCGGGATGGGAGCCCTAGCCAAAAACATTCAGTACTTC. This sequence joins TRBV19 and TRBJ2-4; a weak D match, TRBD2 (6 bases). V dropped 7 bases and J dropped 0 bases, with 19 bases sitting between them. The CDR3 spans 17 residues. Germline V CDR1 and CDR2: LNHDA, SQIVND (reference sequence).

V usage is TRBV28 and J usage is TRBJ1-5; D may be TRBD1 (5 bases). Germline values: CDR1 MDHEN, CDR2 SYDVKM. V was trimmed by 5 bases and J by 5 bases, leaving 13 bases between them. The CDR3 is 14 residues long. The CDR3 bases are TGTGCCAGCAGTAATGGGGGATCGTATCAGCCCCAGCATTTT. It yields the protein CASSNGGSYQPQHF.

This clone was seen a handful of times. This chain joins TRBV18 and TRBJ2-6; D remains ambiguous. Trimming took off 2 bases at V and 4 bases at J, with 15 bases between the two ends. Germline-derived CDR1 and CDR2 are KGHSH and LQKENI. CDR3 size: 17 residues. Here the CDR3 DNA reads TGTGCCAGCTCACCAACGTCCAGAGATGGGGGGGCCAACGTCCTGACTTTC. Translating gives CASSPTSRDGGANVLTF.